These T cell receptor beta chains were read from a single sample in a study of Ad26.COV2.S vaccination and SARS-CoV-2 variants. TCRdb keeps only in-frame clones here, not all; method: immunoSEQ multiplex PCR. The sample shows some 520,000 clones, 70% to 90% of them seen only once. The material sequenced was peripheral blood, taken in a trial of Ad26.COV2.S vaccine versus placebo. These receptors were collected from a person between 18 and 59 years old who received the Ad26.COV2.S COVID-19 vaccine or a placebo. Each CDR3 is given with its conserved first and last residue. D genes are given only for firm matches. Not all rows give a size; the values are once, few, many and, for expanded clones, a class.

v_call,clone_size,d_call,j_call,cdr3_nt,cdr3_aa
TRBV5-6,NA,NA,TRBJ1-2,TGTGCCAGCAGCTTGGCCGCCGGGGTACAAGGCTACACCTTC,CASSLAAGVQGYTF
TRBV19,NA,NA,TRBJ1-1,TGTGCCAGTAAAGATCGGGCGGACACTGAAGCTTTCTTT,CASKDRADTEAFF
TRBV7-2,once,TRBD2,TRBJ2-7,TGTGCCAGCAGCCGGACTAGCGGTCCACCAGTCGGAGGTTCTCAGTACTTC,CASSRTSGPPVGGSQYF
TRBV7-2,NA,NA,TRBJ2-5,TGTGCCAGCAGCCGCGGAGTCCAAGAGACCCAGTACTTC,CASSRGVQETQYF
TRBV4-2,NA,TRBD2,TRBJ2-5,TGTGCCAGCAGCCAGGGTCATGAACTAGCGGGATCAGAGACCCAGTACTTC,CASSQGHELAGSETQYF
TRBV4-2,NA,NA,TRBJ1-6,TGTGCCAGCAGCCAAGATCACTCTTCACCCCTCCACTTT,CASSQDHSSPLHF
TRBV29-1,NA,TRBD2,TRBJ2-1,TGCAGCGTCGAGAGACCGGGACTAGCGGGAGTAGTCAGTGAGCAGTTCTTC,CSVERPGLAGVVSEQFF
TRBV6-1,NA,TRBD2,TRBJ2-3,TGTGCCAGCAGTGGGGGACTAGCGGGAGGATATAGGACAGATACGCAGTATTTT,CASSGGLAGGYRTDTQYF
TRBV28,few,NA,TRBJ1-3,TGTGCCAGCAGTCCCGCCAGGAACACCATATATTTT,CASSPARNTIYF
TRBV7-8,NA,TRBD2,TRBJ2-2,TGTGCCAGCAGCTTAGGTTCAGCGGGAGGGGGGACCGGGGAGCTGTTTTTT,CASSLGSAGGGTGELFF
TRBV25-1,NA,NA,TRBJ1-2,TGTGCCAGCAGTGGGACACATAACTATGGCTACACCTTC,CASSGTHNYGYTF
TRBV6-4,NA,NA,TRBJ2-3,TGTGCCAGCAGTGGGACTCCCGGAGATACGCAGTATTTT,CASSGTPGDTQYF
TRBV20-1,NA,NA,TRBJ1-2,TGCAGTGCTACGGATCCGGGTGGCTACACCTTC,CSATDPGGYTF
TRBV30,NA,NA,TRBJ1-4,TGTGCCTGGTCCAAGGGAGGGTTCGGTAATGAAAAACTGTTTTTT,CAWSKGGFGNEKLFF
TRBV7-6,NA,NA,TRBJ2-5,TGTGCCAGCAGGCGCGGGACAGTTCAAGAGACCCAGTACTTC,CASRRGTVQETQYF
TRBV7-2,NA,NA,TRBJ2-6,TGTGCCAGCAGCGACGGATACGGGATACAAGCTGGGGCCAACGTCCTGACTTTC,CASSDGYGIQAGANVLTF
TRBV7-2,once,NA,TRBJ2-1,TGTGCCAGCAGCTTAGTACGCGGGAACTACAATGAGCAGTTCTTC,CASSLVRGNYNEQFF
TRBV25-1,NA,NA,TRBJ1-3,TGTGCCAGCAGTGGAGGAAACACCATATATTTT,CASSGGNTIYF
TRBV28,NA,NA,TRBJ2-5,TGTGCCAGCAGTTCCCCGAGACGGGGCCAAGAGACCCAGTACTTC,CASSSPRRGQETQYF
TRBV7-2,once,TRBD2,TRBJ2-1,TGTGCCAGCAGCTACTTAGCGGGAGACGCCTACAATGAGCAGTTCTTC,CASSYLAGDAYNEQFF
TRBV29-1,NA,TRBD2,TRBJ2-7,TGCAGCGTTGAAGATCGCGGGGCGGGAGGCACCTACGAGCAGTACTTC,CSVEDRGAGGTYEQYF
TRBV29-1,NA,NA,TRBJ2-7,TGCAGCGCCGGAAGGAGCTCCTACGAGCAGTACTTC,CSAGRSSYEQYF
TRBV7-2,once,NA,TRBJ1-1,TGTGCCAGCAGCCCGACAAGGACGGCGGTGAACACTGAAGCTTTCTTT,CASSPTRTAVNTEAFF
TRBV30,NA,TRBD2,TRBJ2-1,TGTGCCTGGGCGGGTACCGGGACTAGTCGCGATGAGCAGTTCTTC,CAWAGTGTSRDEQFF
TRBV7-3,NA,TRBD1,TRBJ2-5,TGTGCCAGCAGCCCAGGGGGCTGGGAGACCCAGTACTTC,CASSPGGWETQYF
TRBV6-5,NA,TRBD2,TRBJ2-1,TGTGCCAGCAGCTCCGGGACTAGCGGGAAGAATGAGCAGTTCTTC,CASSSGTSGKNEQFF
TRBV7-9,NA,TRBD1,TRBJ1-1,TGTGCCAGCAGCTCCTCACGGGACAGGGGTACTGAAGCTTTCTTT,CASSSSRDRGTEAFF
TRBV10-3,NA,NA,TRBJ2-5,TGTGCCATCCACCTTGGCGAGATTGATTTATTAGAGACCCAGTACTTC,CAIHLGEIDLLETQYF
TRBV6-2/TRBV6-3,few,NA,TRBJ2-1,TGTGCCAGCAGTACAAGCTCCTACAATGAGCAGTTCTTC,CASSTSSYNEQFF
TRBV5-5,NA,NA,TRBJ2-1,TGTGCCAGCAGCTTCGACGCCACCGAGCAGTTCTTC,CASSFDATEQFF
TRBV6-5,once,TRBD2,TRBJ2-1,TGTGCCAGTAGGGGACTAGCTTACAATGAGCAGTTCTTC,CASRGLAYNEQFF
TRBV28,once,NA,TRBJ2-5,TGTGCCAGCAGTTCCCCCCCCGGGGGAGAGACCCAGTACTTC,CASSSPPGGETQYF
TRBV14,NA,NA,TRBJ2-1,TGTGCCAGCAGCCAAAGCCGCACGAGTCGATACAATGAGCAGTTCTTC,CASSQSRTSRYNEQFF
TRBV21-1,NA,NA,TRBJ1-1,TGTGCCAGCAGCCCTGAGGGAAATGAGGACGAAGGTTGGACTGAAGCTTTCTTT,CASSPEGNEDEGWTEAFF
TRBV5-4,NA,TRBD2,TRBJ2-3,TGTGCCAGCAGACCAACCGGGAGGGATACGCAGTATTTT,CASRPTGRDTQYF
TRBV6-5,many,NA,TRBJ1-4,TGTGCCAGCAGGGGGGAAAAACTGTTTTTT,CASRGEKLFF
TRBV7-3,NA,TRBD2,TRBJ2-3,TGTGCCAGCAGCTTGACTAGCGGGCTGCTCGATACGCAGTATTTT,CASSLTSGLLDTQYF
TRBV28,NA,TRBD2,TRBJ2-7,TGTGCCAGCACCGATTATGTGACTAGCGGTTCCTACGAGCAGTACTTC,CASTDYVTSGSYEQYF
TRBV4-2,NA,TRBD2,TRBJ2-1,TGTGCCAGCAGCCAAGATCCCCCGGGACTAGCGGGAGTCCATGAGCAGTTCTTC,CASSQDPPGLAGVHEQFF
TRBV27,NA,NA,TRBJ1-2,TGTGCCAGCAGTTTCAGTGGACGGAACTATGGCTACACCTTC,CASSFSGRNYGYTF
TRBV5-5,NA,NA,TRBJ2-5,TGTGCCAGCAGCCCCGCGGATGTGGCACCCCAAGAGACCCAGTACTTC,CASSPADVAPQETQYF
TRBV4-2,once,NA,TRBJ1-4,TGTGCCAGCAGCCAACCATTGGCCACCCTTAATGAAAAACTGTTTTTT,CASSQPLATLNEKLFF
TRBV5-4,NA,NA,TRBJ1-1,TGTGCCAGCAGCCCGGGCGGGACCGCGAACACTGAAGCTTTCTTT,CASSPGGTANTEAFF
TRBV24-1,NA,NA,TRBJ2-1,TGTGCCACCAGTGATTTTTCTAAGAACTACAATGAGCAGTTCTTC,CATSDFSKNYNEQFF
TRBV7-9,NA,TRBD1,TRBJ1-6,TGTGCCAGCAGCTTCCTCGACAGGGCAGATTCACCCCTCCACTTT,CASSFLDRADSPLHF
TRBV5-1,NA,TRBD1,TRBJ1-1,TGCGCCAGCAGCAGGGACAGGGACCTGCAGAACACTGAAGCTTTCTTT,CASSRDRDLQNTEAFF
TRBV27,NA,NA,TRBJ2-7,TGTGCCAGCGGGGCGACAGCGTACGAGCAGTACTTC,CASGATAYEQYF
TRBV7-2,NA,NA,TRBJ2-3,TGTGCCAGCAGGATGGAAGGGCGAGGCACAGATACGCAGTATTTT,CASRMEGRGTDTQYF
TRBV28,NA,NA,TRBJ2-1,TGTGCCAGCAGTTCCAGGGGGACTAACTTCTTC,CASSSRGTNFF
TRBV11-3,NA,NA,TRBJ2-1,TGTGCCAGCAGCCCAGTGTTGAGGGCCTCCTACAATGAGCAGTTCTTC,CASSPVLRASYNEQFF
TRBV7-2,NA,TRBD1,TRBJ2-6,TGTGCCAGCAGCGCAAATACAGGGGGCGGTGGGGCCAACGTCCTGACTTTC,CASSANTGGGGANVLTF
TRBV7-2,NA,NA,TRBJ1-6,TGTGCCAGCAGCTTATTTCTTCGGGGCGGAAATTCACCCCTCCACTTT,CASSLFLRGGNSPLHF
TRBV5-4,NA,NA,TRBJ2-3,TGTGCCAGCAGCTTGAGAGAGGGAGTGGGGGCTACGCAGTATTTT,CASSLREGVGATQYF
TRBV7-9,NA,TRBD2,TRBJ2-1,TGTGCCAGCATCCTAGCGGGAAGGTCCTACAATGAGCAGTTCTTC,CASILAGRSYNEQFF
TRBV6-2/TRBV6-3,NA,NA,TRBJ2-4,TGTGCCAGCAGTTCCGGACTTCTGGCCAAAAACATTCAGTACTTC,CASSSGLLAKNIQYF